A selection of T cell receptor beta chains follows, all from one sample in a study of T cell responses to AZD1222 COVID-19 vaccine. Generated by immunoSEQ multiplex PCR, the TCRdb table keeps only in-frame clones and is missing some. The profile shows 150,000 to 200,000 clones, approximately 94% of them singletons. Here the sequenced sample was peripheral blood, taken on day 0 of AZD1222 vaccination. These receptors all come from an adult in good health. Each CDR3 is given without its conserved first and last residue.

CDR3 protein: ASSIIPQGEAF; V gene: TRBV18
CDR3 protein: ASAVGNTEAF; V gene: TRBV11-2
CDR3 protein: ASSLAGPPQETQY; V gene: TRBV5-4
CDR3 protein: ASSLPGTDTQY; V gene: TRBV18
CDR3 protein: ASSKGLAGFMGEQF; V gene: TRBV19
CDR3 protein: ASRVTGYNSPLH; V gene: TRBV11-2
CDR3 protein: ASSYSTLMNTEAF; V gene: TRBV6-5
CDR3 protein: ASSSGLAVPTDTQY; V gene: TRBV6-6
CDR3 protein: ATSDLRSGGLEQF; V gene: TRBV24-1
CDR3 protein: ASSKDGPRDRGPSEQY; V gene: TRBV21-1
CDR3 protein: ASRNTFLAF; V gene: TRBV6-5
CDR3 protein: ASSGSGTYNEQF; V gene: TRBV6-5
CDR3 protein: ASSLVSQWGYT; V gene: TRBV5-4
CDR3 protein: ASSTSTENTEAF; V gene: TRBV28
CDR3 protein: ATSDPTPTGGAVQF; V gene: TRBV24-1
CDR3 protein: ASSLVGKRDTEAF; V gene: TRBV5-1
CDR3 protein: ASSPHRNQPQH; V gene: TRBV12-3/TRBV12-4
CDR3 protein: ASSLGGQGSDTQY; V gene: TRBV5-4
CDR3 protein: ASSLWGRNTEAF; V gene: TRBV28
CDR3 protein: ASPPSTGPN; V gene: TRBV5-1
CDR3 protein: ASSLTVDQPQH; V gene: TRBV7-3
CDR3 protein: ASSLGTSGVYEQY; V gene: TRBV28
CDR3 protein: ASSIAGGRDEQY; V gene: TRBV19
CDR3 protein: ASTLGGPQPQH; V gene: TRBV21-1
CDR3 protein: AWSWSQGVLTEAF; V gene: TRBV30
CDR3 protein: ASSSLGDRKDQPQH; V gene: TRBV6-5
CDR3 protein: ASSLRGNYGYT; V gene: TRBV28
CDR3 protein: ASTSRDRAKNTEAF; V gene: TRBV19
CDR3 protein: ASSSGMRPQH; V gene: TRBV12-3/TRBV12-4
CDR3 protein: ASSRQIGTEAF; V gene: TRBV18
CDR3 protein: ASSQDLTGGDTQY; V gene: TRBV3-1/TRBV3-2
CDR3 protein: ASSPGYINTEAF; V gene: TRBV5-4
CDR3 protein: AIGTDSNQPQH; V gene: TRBV19
CDR3 protein: ASSPWPRGRRDTQY; V gene: TRBV5-4
CDR3 protein: ASSDSLAETQY; V gene: TRBV6-1
CDR3 protein: ASSPGHQNEKLF; V gene: TRBV4-1
CDR3 protein: ASSVARKGSPLH; V gene: TRBV9
CDR3 protein: ASSPPNPGPEETQY; V gene: TRBV7-9
CDR3 protein: ASSESDPNIQY; V gene: TRBV25-1
CDR3 protein: ASSSVSDYYYEQY; V gene: TRBV5-6
CDR3 protein: ASSENERSWEKLF; V gene: TRBV2
CDR3 protein: ASSPPGLAGPNYEQY; V gene: TRBV19